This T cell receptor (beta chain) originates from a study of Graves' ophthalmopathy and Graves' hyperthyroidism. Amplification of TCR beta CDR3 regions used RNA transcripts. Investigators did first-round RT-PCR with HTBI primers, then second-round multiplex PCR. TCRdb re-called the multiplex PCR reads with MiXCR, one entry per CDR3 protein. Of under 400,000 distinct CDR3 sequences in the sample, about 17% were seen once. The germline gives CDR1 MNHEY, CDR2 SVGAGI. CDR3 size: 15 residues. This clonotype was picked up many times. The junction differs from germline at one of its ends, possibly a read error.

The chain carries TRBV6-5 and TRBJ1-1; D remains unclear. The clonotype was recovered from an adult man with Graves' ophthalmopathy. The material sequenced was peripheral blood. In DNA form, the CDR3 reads TGTGCCAGCAGTTCCGAGTCTGGGTCGAACACTGAAGCCTTCTTT. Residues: CASSSESGSNTEAFF.